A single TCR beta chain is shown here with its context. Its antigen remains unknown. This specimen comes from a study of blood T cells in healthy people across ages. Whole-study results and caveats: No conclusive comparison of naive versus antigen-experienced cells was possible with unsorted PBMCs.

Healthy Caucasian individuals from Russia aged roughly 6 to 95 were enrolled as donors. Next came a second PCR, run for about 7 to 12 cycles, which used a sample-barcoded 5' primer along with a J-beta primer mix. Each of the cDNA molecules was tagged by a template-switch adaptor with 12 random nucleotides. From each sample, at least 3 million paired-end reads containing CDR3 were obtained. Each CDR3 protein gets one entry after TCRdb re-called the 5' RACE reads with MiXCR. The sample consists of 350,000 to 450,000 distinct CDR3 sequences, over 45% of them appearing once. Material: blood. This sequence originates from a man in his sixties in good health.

The CDR3 region has the DNA TGTGCCAGCAGTCACGGCCGGGGTGATACGCAGTATTTT. It encodes CASSHGRGDTQYF. The V gene is TRBV28, the J gene TRBJ2-3, with D possibly TRBD2 on 5 matching bases. The CDR3 is 13 residues long. Germline V gives CDR1 MDHEN, CDR2 SYDVKM. V dropped 5 bases and J dropped 6 bases, with 12 bases sitting between them. The complete variable domain, with remaining parts taken from reference TRBV28 and TRBJ2-3, reads DVKVTQSSRYLVKRTGEKVFLECVQDMDHENMFWYRQDPGLGLRLIYFSYDVKMKEKGDIPEGYSVSREKKERFSLILESASTNQTSMYLCASSHGRGDTQYFGPGTRLTVL.